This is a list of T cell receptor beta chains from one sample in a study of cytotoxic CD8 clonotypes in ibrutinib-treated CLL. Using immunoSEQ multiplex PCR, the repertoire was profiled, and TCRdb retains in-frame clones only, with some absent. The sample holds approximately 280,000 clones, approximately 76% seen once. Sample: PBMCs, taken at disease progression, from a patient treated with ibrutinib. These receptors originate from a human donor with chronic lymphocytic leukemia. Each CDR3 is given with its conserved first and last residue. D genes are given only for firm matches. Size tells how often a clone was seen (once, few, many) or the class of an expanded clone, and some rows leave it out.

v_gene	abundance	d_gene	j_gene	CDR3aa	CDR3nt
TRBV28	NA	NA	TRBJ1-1	CASSGNTEAFF	TGTGCCAGCAGTGGGAACACTGAAGCTTTCTTT
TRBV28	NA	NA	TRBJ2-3	CASAREYTDTQYF	TGTGCCAGCGCTCGGGAGTACACAGATACGCAGTATTTT
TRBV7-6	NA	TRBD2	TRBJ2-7	CASSPLTSGQGEQYF	TGTGCCAGCAGCCCCTTAACTAGCGGGCAGGGCGAGCAGTACTTC
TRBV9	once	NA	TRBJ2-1	CASSAWDSPHNEQFF	TGTGCCAGCAGCGCCTGGGACTCACCCCACAATGAGCAGTTCTTC
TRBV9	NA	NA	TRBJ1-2	CASRGGVEGYGYTF	TGTGCCAGCCGTGGAGGGGTAGAAGGCTATGGCTACACCTTC
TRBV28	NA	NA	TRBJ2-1	CASSLGSYNEQFF	TGTGCCAGCAGTTTAGGCTCCTACAATGAGCAGTTCTTC
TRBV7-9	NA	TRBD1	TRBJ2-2	CASSITEQGWRTGELFF	TGTGCCAGCAGCATAACAGAACAGGGGTGGCGGACCGGGGAGCTGTTTTTT
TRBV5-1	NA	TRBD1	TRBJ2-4	CASSSRPGQAKKGVKNIQYF	TGCGCCAGCAGCTCCCGTCCGGGACAGGCCAAGAAAGGGGTCAAAAACATTCAGTACTTC
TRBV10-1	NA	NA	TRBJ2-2	CASSESRHANTGELFF	TGCGCCAGCAGTGAGTCGAGGCACGCGAACACCGGGGAGCTGTTTTTT
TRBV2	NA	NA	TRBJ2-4	CASRTLAKNIQYF	TGTGCCAGCCGGACCCTAGCCAAAAACATTCAGTACTTC
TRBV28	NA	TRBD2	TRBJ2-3	CASSFLFGREKDTQYF	TGTGCCAGCAGTTTCCTTTTCGGGAGGGAGAAAGATACGCAGTATTTT
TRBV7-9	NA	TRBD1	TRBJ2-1	CASEQGSSGQFF	TGTGCCAGCGAACAGGGGAGTTCAGGGCAGTTCTTC
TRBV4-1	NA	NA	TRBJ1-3	CASSQAWTSGNTIYF	TGCGCCAGCAGCCAGGCCTGGACATCCGGAAACACCATATATTTT
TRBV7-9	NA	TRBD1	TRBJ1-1	CASSQYRGGTEAFF	TGTGCCAGCAGCCAATACAGGGGTGGAACTGAAGCTTTCTTT
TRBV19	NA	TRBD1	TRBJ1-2	CASSVVAAGTGGLTFYGYTF	TGTGCCAGTTCAGTGGTTGCCGCCGGGACAGGGGGTCTCACCTTCTATGGCTACACCTTC
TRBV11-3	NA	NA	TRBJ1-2	CASSLPTRGGYTF	TGTGCCAGCAGCTTACCCACCCGAGGCGGCTACACCTTC
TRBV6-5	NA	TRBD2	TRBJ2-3	CASSLLAESTDTQYF	TGTGCCAGCAGCCTACTAGCGGAATCGACAGATACGCAGTATTTT
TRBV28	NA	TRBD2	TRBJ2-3	CASSSRRLAGSTDTQYF	TGTGCCAGCAGTTCCCGACGACTAGCGGGGAGCACAGATACGCAGTATTTT
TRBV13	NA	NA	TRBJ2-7	CASVRSQGLYEQYF	TGTGCCAGCGTTAGGAGCCAAGGACTCTACGAGCAGTACTTC
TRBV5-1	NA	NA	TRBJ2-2	CASSLFGSNTGELFF	TGCGCCAGCAGCCTGTTTGGATCGAACACCGGGGAGCTGTTTTTT
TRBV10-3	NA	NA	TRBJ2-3	CATARDLSTDTQYF	TGTGCCACCGCCAGGGACCTCAGCACAGATACGCAGTATTTT
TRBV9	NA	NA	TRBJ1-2	CASSVARTETSNYGYTF	TGTGCCAGCAGCGTAGCTAGGACAGAGACTTCTAACTATGGCTACACCTTC
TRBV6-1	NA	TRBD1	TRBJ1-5	CASTDRGDQPQHF	TGTGCCAGTACCGACAGGGGAGATCAGCCCCAGCATTTT
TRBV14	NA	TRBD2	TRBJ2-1	CASSLLRGGAVVTVQFF	TGTGCCAGCAGCCTGCTTCGCGGGGGGGCGGTGGTCACAGTGCAGTTCTTC
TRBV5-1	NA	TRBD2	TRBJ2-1	CASSFNQGLAFNEQFF	TGCGCCAGCAGCTTCAATCAGGGACTAGCCTTCAATGAGCAGTTCTTC
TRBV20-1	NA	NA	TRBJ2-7	CSSQADYEQYF	TGCAGCTCCCAAGCCGACTATGAGCAGTACTTC
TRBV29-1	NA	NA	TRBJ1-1	CSVDRGNRVNTEAFF	TGCAGCGTTGACCGGGGGAACAGGGTGAACACTGAAGCTTTCTTT
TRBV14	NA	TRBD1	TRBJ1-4	CASRNRGFNEKLFF	TGTGCCAGCAGGAACAGGGGATTTAATGAAAAACTGTTTTTT
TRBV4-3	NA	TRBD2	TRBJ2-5	CASSRQLADQETQYF	TGCGCCAGCAGCCGCCAACTAGCGGACCAAGAGACCCAGTACTTC
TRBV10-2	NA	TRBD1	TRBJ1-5	CASSRGTDQPQHF	TGCGCCAGCAGTCGGGGGACAGATCAGCCCCAGCATTTT
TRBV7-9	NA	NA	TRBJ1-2	CASSFRGSDGYTF	TGTGCCAGCAGCTTCAGGGGAAGCGATGGCTACACCTTC
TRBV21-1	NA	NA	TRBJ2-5	CASSKGGQGVETQYF	TGTGCCAGCAGCAAAGGAGGGCAGGGTGTGGAGACCCAGTACTTC
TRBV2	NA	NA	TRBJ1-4	CASSPRTPEKLFF	TGTGCCAGCAGTCCCCGTACCCCTGAAAAACTGTTTTTT
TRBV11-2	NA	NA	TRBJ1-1	CASSLVPGAVRLNTEAFF	TGTGCCAGCAGCTTAGTACCGGGGGCAGTCAGGCTGAACACTGAAGCTTTCTTT
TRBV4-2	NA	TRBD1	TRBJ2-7	CASSQTTGGSPFTYEQYF	TGTGCCAGCAGCCAAACCACAGGGGGCTCCCCATTTACCTACGAGCAGTACTTC
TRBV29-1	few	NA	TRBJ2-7	CSVEDTRASYEQYF	TGCAGCGTTGAAGATACCAGGGCGTCCTACGAGCAGTACTTC
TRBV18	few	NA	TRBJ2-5	CASSPAETQYF	TGTGCCAGCTCACCCGCCGAGACCCAGTACTTC
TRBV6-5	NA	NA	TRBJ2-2	CASSYSGSGELFF	TGTGCCAGCAGTTACTCGGGTAGCGGGGAGCTGTTTTTT
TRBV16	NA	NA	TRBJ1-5	CASSQSGVLSNQPQHF	TGTGCCAGCAGCCAATCTGGGGTATTGAGCAATCAGCCCCAGCATTTT
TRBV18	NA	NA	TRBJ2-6	CASSVKVSGGSGANVLTF	TGTGCCAGCTCCGTTAAGGTCAGTGGAGGTTCTGGGGCCAACGTCCTGACTTTC
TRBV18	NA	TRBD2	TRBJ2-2	CASSSSGGALTGELFF	TGTGCCAGCTCATCAAGCGGGGGGGCCCTCACCGGGGAGCTGTTTTTT